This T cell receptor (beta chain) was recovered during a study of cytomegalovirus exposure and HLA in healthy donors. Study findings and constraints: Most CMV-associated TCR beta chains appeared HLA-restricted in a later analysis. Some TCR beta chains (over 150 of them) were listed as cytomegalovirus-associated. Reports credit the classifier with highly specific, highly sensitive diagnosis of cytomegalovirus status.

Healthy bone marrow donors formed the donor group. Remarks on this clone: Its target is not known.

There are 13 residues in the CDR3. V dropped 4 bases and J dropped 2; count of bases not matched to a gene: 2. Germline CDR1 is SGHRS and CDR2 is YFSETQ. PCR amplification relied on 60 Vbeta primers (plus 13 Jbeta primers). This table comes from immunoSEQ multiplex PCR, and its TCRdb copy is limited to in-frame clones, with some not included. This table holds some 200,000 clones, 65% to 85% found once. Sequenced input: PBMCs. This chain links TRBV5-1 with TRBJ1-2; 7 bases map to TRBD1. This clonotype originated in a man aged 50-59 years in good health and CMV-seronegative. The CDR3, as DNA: TGCGCCAGCAGCCCGGACAGGAACTATGGCTACACCTTC. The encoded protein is CASSPDRNYGYTF.